Below are 12 T cell receptor beta chains sequenced from a single sample in a study of post-analysis software for immune sequencing data. Study-wide findings and caveats: Among a few TRBV segments more frequent in patients than controls were TRBV5-6, TRBV5-1 and TRBV20-1.

Libraries were made from TCR beta cDNA, and they carried unique molecular identifiers. In TCRdb, the PCR reads were re-called with MiXCR into one record per CDR3 protein. Among 700,000 to 900,000 distinct CDR3 sequences listed, about half were seen once. The antigens for these receptors are not known. Sequenced: blood. All receptors derive from a girl under 18 with multiple sclerosis.

This clonotype showed up just once. V is TRBV20-1 and J is TRBJ2-4; 10 bases are shared with TRBD1. Near its end, the DNA agrees better with TRBJ2-5, so the J call may be wrong. The CDR3 spans 14 residues. CDR1 and CDR2 (germline): DFQATT, SNEGSKA (reference sequence). In DNA, the CDR3 is TGCAGTGCTACCCGGACAGGGGGCCAAGAGACCCAGTACTTC. It codes for CSATRTGGQETQYF.

This clonotype showed up just a few times. The V and J genes are TRBV29-1 and TRBJ1-2; D may be TRBD1 (6 bases). With 3 bases removed from V and 1 base from J, the gap between germline ends came to 12 bases. The CDR3 sequence is 14 residues long. In germline, CDR1 is SQVTM, CDR2 ANQGSEA. In DNA form, the CDR3 reads TGCAGCGTTGACCCAGGGGCACTTAACTATGGCTACACCTTC. Its protein product is CSVDPGALNYGYTF.

V and J are TRBV25-1 and TRBJ2-1; 9 bases map to TRBD1. The CDR3 is 16 amino acids. Germline CDR1 is MGHDK and CDR2 is SYGVNS. V shed 3 bases and J 7 bases; nucleotides not matched to a gene: 10. CDR3 residues: CASSEFGQGWGNEQFF. CDR3 DNA sequence: TGTGCCAGCAGTGAGTTTGGACAGGGGTGGGGGAATGAGCAGTTCTTC.

V usage is TRBV12-3 or TRBV12-4 and J usage is TRBJ2-6; D might be TRBD1 (5 bases). This CDR3 is built from 15 residues. The ends were cut back, 6 bases at V and 0 bases at J, with 9 bases in the middle. CDR3 nucleotide sequence: TGTGCCAGCAGGCTGACAGACTCTGGGGCCAACGTCCTGACTTTC. Protein sequence: CASRLTDSGANVLTF.

This clonotype was observed a few times. This rearrangement joins TRBV9 to TRBJ2-5, with TRBD2 identical over 9 bases. Matching the DNA end better, TRBJ2-7 makes the J call doubtful. The CDR3 loop spans 13 amino acids. CDR1 is SGDLS and CDR2 is YYNGEE in the germline V gene. CDR3 bases: TGTGCCAGTAGCCTGGGACTAGCTCTCGAGCAGTACTTC. The encoded protein is CASSLGLALEQYF.

CDR3 amino acids: CASSQGTGVKQYF. CDR3 bases: TGTGCCAGCAGCCAAGGGACAGGCGTCAAGCAGTACTTC. The rearrangement uses TRBV4-2 and TRBJ2-7; TRBD1 matches 7 bases. The germline CDR1 and CDR2 sequences are LGHNA and YNFKEQ. J gave up 8 bases and V 1 base, and 5 bases lay outside the gene matches. The CDR3 is made up of 13 amino acids.

The chain employs TRBV18 and TRBJ2-1; TRBD2 might be the D (5 bases). CDR3 length: 14 residues. The germline V gene encodes CDR1 KGHSH and CDR2 LQKENI. V was shortened by 3 bases and J by 4 bases, with 10 bases between the two germline ends. The CDR3 DNA reads as TGTGCCAGCTCACCGGCTAGCAGATACAATGAGCAGTTCTTC. This codes for CASSPASRYNEQFF.

The V call is TRBV7-2, the J call TRBJ1-2, with D possibly TRBD1 on 5 matching bases. Trimming took off 3 bases at V and 1 base at J, with 9 bases between the two ends. Germline V gives CDR1 SGHTA, CDR2 FQGNSA. The CDR3 contains 14 residues. Here the CDR3 DNA reads TGTGCCAGCAGCTTGGGACCGAATAACTATGGCTACACCTTC. It encodes CASSLGPNNYGYTF.

This clonotype appeared many times. V and J are TRBV3-1 and TRBJ2-7, with 8 bases that match TRBD1. The J call could be wrong; TRBJ2-5 is a better fit for the DNA end. The CDR3 sequence is 12 residues long. Germline values: CDR1 LGHDT, CDR2 YNNKEL (reference sequence). The CDR3 nucleotides read TGTGCCAGCAGCCAACAGGGGGCGACCCAGTACTTC. Amino acids: CASSQQGATQYF.

CDR3 coding DNA: TGTGCCAGCAGCGCGCGACAGGGTACCGGGGAGCTGTTTTTT. This gives the protein CASSARQGTGELFF. The chain joins TRBV11-2 to TRBJ2-2; 7 bases agree with TRBD1. The CDR3 length is 14 residues. With 5 bases clipped from V and 5 bases from J, the junction kept 5 bases outside the gene matches. CDR1 and CDR2 from the germline V gene are SGHAT and FQNNGV.

The chain links TRBV20-1 to TRBJ2-1; 11 positions match TRBD2. In germline, CDR1 is DFQATT, CDR2 SNEGSKA (reference sequence). The CDR3 has 18 amino acids. V trimming: 3 bases; J trimming: 8 bases; junction bases outside the gene matches: 18. The CDR3 coding sequence is TGCAGTGCTAGCCCACCACCCAAACTAGCGGGAGAGTTGGATGAGCAGTTCTTC. Translation gives CSASPPPKLAGELDEQFF.

This clonotype was detected only a few times. The chain employs TRBV4-1 and TRBJ1-2, with D perhaps matching TRBD1 (6 bases). CDR1 and CDR2 (germline): MGHRA, YSYEKL. The ends were cut back, 6 bases at V and 0 bases at J, with 14 bases in the middle. This CDR3 is built from 15 residues. The CDR3 protein is CASSPGGATNYGYTF. Written as DNA, the CDR3 is TGCGCCAGCAGTCCCGGGGGCGCGACTAACTATGGCTACACCTTC.